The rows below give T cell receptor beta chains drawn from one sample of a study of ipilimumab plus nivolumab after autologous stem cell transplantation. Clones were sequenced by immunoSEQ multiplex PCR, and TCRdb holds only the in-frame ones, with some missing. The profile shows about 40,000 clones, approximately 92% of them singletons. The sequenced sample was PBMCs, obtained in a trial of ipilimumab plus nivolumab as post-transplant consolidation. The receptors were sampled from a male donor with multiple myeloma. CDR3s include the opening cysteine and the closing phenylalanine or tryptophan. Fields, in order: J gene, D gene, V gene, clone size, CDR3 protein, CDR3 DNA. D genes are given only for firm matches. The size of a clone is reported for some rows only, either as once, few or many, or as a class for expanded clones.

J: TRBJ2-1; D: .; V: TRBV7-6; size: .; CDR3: CASSSRQYNEQFF; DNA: TGTGCCAGCAGCTCGCGCCAATACAATGAGCAGTTCTTC
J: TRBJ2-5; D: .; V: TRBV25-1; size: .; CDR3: CASSVEEYQETQYF; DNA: TGTGCCAGCAGTGTTGAAGAGTACCAAGAGACCCAGTACTTC
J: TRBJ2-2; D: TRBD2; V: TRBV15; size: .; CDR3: CATSSPRLATGELFF; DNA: TGTGCCACCAGCAGTCCCCGACTAGCCACCGGGGAGCTGTTTTTT
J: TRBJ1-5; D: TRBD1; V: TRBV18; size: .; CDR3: CASSQGDRGLPQHF; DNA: TGTGCCAGCTCACAAGGGGACAGGGGGCTGCCCCAGCATTTT
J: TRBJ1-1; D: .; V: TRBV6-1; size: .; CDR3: CASSDTGFEAFF; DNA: TGTGCCAGCAGCGATACAGGGTTTGAAGCTTTCTTT
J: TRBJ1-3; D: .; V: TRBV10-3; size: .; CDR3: CAIRGGSGNTIYF; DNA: TGTGCCATCCGGGGGGGCTCTGGAAACACCATATATTTT
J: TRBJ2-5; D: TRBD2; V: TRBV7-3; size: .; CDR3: CASSLRPFAGGPETQYF; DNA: TGTGCCAGCAGCTTAAGACCATTTGCGGGAGGGCCTGAGACCCAGTACTTC
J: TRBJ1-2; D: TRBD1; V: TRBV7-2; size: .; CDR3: CATDRGLSSGYTF; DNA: TGTGCCACAGACAGGGGGCTCAGTAGTGGCTACACCTTC
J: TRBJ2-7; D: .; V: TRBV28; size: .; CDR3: CASSYLIGISYEQYF; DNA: TGTGCCAGCAGTTACTTGATAGGGATTTCCTACGAGCAGTACTTC
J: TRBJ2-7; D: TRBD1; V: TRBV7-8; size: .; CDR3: CASSLGQGAVEQYF; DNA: TGTGCCAGCAGCTTGGGACAGGGGGCGGTCGAGCAGTACTTC
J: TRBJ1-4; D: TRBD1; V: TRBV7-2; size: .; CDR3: CASSTRTGRTNEKLFF; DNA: TGTGCCAGCAGCACTAGGACAGGGAGGACTAATGAAAAACTGTTTTTT
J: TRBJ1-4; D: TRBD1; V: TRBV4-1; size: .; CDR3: CASSDQGDAEKLFF; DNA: TGCGCCAGCAGCGACCAGGGGGACGCGGAAAAACTGTTTTTT
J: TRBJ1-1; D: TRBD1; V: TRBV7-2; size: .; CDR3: CASTPGRGQRTEAFF; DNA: TGTGCCAGCACTCCGGGGAGGGGGCAAAGGACTGAAGCTTTCTTT
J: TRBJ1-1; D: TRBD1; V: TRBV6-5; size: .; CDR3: CASSYRTGTESEAFF; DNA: TGTGCCAGCAGTTACCGGACAGGGACGGAGTCTGAAGCTTTCTTT
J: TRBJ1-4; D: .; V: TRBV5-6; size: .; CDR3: CASSWQATNEKLFF; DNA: TGTGCCAGCAGCTGGCAGGCAACTAATGAAAAACTGTTTTTT
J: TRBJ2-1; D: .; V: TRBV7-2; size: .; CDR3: CASSVRANPYNEQFF; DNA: TGTGCCAGCAGCGTCCGGGCCAACCCCTACAATGAGCAGTTCTTC
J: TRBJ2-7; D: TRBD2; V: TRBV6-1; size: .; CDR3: CASSDHWTSGSYEQYF; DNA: TGTGCCAGCAGTGATCATTGGACTAGCGGCTCCTACGAGCAGTACTTC
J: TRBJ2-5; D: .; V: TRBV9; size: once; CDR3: CASSVGLAQETQYF; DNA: TGTGCCAGCAGCGTAGGCCTAGCCCAAGAGACCCAGTACTTC
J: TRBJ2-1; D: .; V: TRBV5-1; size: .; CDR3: CASSLTRVSDEQFF; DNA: TGCGCCAGCAGCTTGACCAGGGTATCCGATGAGCAGTTCTTC
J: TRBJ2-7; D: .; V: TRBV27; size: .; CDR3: CASAYISYEQYF; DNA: TGTGCCAGCGCATACATCTCCTACGAGCAGTACTTC
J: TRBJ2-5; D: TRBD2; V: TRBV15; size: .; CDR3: CATSRDILAGGAETQYF; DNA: TGTGCCACCAGCAGAGATATACTAGCGGGAGGGGCAGAGACCCAGTACTTC
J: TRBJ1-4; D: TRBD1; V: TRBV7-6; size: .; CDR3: CASSPLTGGSNEKLFF; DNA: TGTGCCAGCAGCCCTCTAACAGGGGGCAGTAATGAAAAACTGTTTTTT
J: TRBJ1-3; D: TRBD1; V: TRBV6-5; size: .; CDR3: CASSPQGGNTIYF; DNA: TGTGCCAGCAGTCCACAGGGGGGAAACACCATATATTTT
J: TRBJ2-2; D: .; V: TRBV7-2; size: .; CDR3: CASSLRTGLVNTGELFF; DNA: TGTGCCAGCAGCTTAAGAACGGGACTGGTTAACACCGGGGAGCTGTTTTTT